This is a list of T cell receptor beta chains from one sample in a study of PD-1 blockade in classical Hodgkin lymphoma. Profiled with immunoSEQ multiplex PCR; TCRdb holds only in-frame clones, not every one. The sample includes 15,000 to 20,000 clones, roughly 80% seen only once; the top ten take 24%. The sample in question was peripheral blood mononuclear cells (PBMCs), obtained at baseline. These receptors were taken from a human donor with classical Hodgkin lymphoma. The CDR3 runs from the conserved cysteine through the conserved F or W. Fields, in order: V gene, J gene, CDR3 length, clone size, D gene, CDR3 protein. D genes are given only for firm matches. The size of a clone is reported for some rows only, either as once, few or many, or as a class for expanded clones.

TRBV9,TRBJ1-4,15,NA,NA,CASSARGSTNEKLFF
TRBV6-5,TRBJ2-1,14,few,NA,CASSRALGYNEQFF
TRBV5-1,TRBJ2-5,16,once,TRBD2,CASSLVLAGDGETQYF
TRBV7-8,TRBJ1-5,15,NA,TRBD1,CASSLAGGGNQPQHF
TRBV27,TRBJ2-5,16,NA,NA,CASSLVGTWRAETQYF
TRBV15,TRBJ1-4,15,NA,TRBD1,CATSGGTAMVEKLFF
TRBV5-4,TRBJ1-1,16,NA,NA,CASSLAPGIGPTEAFF
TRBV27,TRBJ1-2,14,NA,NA,CASTPAFPPNGYTF
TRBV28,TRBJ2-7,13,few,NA,CATYIPAGHEQYF
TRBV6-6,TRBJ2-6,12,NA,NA,CASTWRANVLTF
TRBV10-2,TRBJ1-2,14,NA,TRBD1,CASSEGQGVFGYTF
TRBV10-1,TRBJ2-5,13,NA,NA,CASSPGNPETQYF
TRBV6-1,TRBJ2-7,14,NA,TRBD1,CASSVGGQTYEQYF
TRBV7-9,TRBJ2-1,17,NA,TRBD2,CASSPPSTSGMVGEQFF
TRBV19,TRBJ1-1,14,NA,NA,CASSIAGENTEAFF
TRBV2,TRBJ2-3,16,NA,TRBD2,CASRGTPGGRTDTQYF
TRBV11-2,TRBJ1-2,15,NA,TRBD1,CASSLDSGQGKVYTF
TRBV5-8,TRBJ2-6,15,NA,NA,CASSLTGSGANVLTF
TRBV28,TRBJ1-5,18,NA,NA,CASSLGSGGLVGNQPQHF
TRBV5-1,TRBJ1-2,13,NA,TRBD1,CASSRDSQYGYTF
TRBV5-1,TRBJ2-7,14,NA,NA,CASSSGTPTYEQYF
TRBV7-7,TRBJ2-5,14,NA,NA,CASSLGLSGETQYF
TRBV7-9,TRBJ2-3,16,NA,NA,CASSLVVLAGTDTQYF
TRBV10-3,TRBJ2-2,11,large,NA,CAISYGGELFF
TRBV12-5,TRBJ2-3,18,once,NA,CASGLAGLGQGRTDTQYF
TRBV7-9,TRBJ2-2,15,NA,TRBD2,CASSFFSGETGELFF
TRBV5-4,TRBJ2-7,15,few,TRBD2,CASSLAGTSGYEQYF
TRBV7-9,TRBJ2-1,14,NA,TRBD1,CAETGGSSYNEQFF
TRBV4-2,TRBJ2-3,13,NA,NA,CASSQVKAGTQYF
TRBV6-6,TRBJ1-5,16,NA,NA,CASSYMADLSNQPQHF